This TCR beta chain was documented in a study of beta chain features in type 1 diabetes (dated by TCRdb to 2017 to 2018). As for the study more broadly: Mean age, gender distribution, total cell number and subset yield did not differ between patients and healthy donors. A total of 107,917,701 sorted cells were examined across all samples, and the number of cells per subset was strongly correlated with RNA yield. Whereas all 30 or so donors provided naive and central memory subsets, regulatory and stem cell-like memory subsets were isolated from just 8 patients and roughly eight healthy donors. In the study, TCRB repertoires of sorted circulating CD4+ T cell subsets from recently diagnosed type 1 diabetes patients were compared with those of matched healthy donors. The paper as a whole reports these results and caveats: Because the HLA sub-analyses included only small numbers of individuals, any influence of HLA type on TCRB rearrangement was left unresolved. Naive, central memory and regulatory TCRB repertoires appeared to be more similar among patients than among healthy donors. A moderate but significant shortening of TCRB CDR3 length was observed in type 1 diabetes patients in all four CD4+ subsets. At VDJ recombination sites, type 1 diabetes patients had fewer insertions and more deleted nucleotides, which implies abnormalities in thymic rearrangement. Because cDNA was sequenced instead of genomic DNA, activated cells with high expression could be over-represented, although the groups did not differ in activation or CD3 levels. Shorter templates might have been favored by PCR, but patient and control samples were amplified and corrected together, so both groups would have been affected equally by any skew.

The High Capacity cDNA Reverse Transcription Kit was used to reverse transcribe all of the isolated RNA, meaning that expressed TCRB transcripts were what got sequenced. Deep immunoSEQ sequencing was performed on naive, central memory and regulatory T cell samples, with an average of around 3.4 million total reads per sample. Sorted cells were lysed in RLT buffer and RNA was extracted with DNase-treated RNeasy Micro or Mini kits, depending on cell number. To prevent cross-contamination, every cell subset was processed on its own, while patient and healthy donor samples were processed together. The immunoSEQ multiplex PCR was used to amplify TCRB sequences from cDNA, generating 87-bp fragments that spanned the CDR3 region. Sequencing of the amplicons was performed on the Illumina HiSeq platform. The published analysis was carried out like this. Synthetic template baselines were used to correct PCR bias computationally, reads within Hamming distance 2 were collapsed, and singletons that could not be merged were discarded. Reads were aligned against IMGT so that V, D and J genes, CDR3 length and insertions or deletions at six rearrangement sites could be assigned. Within each subset, clonotype counts were normalized to the number of sorted cells before true diversity and Gini coefficients were calculated with the tcR R package. The overlap coefficient, calculated on TCRB nucleotide sequences, was used to measure repertoire sharing. Out-of-frame TCRB sequences from naive cells were analyzed as a proxy for the pre-selection repertoire. Imported from immuneACCESS, the table was reduced by TCRdb to in-frame sequences with V and J called. These copies leave out some clones; in studies compared against another copy, an unresolved V gene accounts for under half, and the cause of the remainder is not known. The D gene and trimming were derived from the DNA, and the V and J assignments and clone size from that table. Recorded for this sample are 300,000 to 400,000 clones; roughly 13% of them occurred a single time. The ten biggest clones cover more than 0.015% of the sample.

About this clone itself: It lacks a known antigen. Nothing much larger sits one base from this clone, and base qualities are not available.

Its CDR3 holds 16 amino acids, cysteine through phenylalanine. Only the CDR3 DNA stays, 48 bases, in frame from base 1. Based on the germline V gene, the CDR1 and CDR2 sequences are LGHNA and YNFKEQ. V has 1 base trimmed and J has 3 bases trimmed; junction bases matching no gene number 7. Each donor gave one peripheral blood draw, around 100 mL on average, collected into heparinised tubes. A BD FACSAria II was used to sort naive, central memory, regulatory and stem cell-like memory CD4+ T cells with a panel that included CD45RO, CCR7, CD25, CD127, CD95 and CD27. All sorted populations exceeded 95% purity. PBMCs were isolated immediately by Lymphoprep density gradient centrifugation and stained directly without culture. To minimize batch effects, samples were stained and sorted in pairs, one healthy donor with one patient per experiment.

Sequencing used naive CD4+ T cells from blood. The intended sense of this specimen's cell subset or site label: true naive CD4+ T cells. The chain is encoded by TRBV4-2 joined to TRBJ2-5, and 8 junction bases match TRBD2. The TCR was taken from a man in his late teens or twenties in good health. This receptor carries the CDR3 CASSQAAGEWEETQYF. The DNA reads TGTGCCAGCAGCCAAGCAGCGGGAGAGTGGGAAGAGACCCAGTACTTC.